The next 25 T cell receptor beta chains were all read from a single sample in a study of T cells after yellow fever vaccination (dated by TCRdb to about 2019). Library preparation used 5' RACE. TCRdb records Illumina HiSeq 2500 as the sequencer. TCRdb reanalyzed the raw reads on its own, using fastp at Q25 for trimming and MiXCR for clone calling, and kept in-frame beta chains. Rows are combined by CDR3 protein, so each entry shows the most common genes and DNA. Across this sample there are around 550,000 distinct CDR3 sequences, with about a fifth seen only once. Of the sample, roughly 13% falls within the top ten clones. The sample's treatment or condition label, in plain terms: live attenuated yellow fever vaccine strain. Sample: PBMCs, taken 15 days after the yellow fever booster vaccination. All receptors derive from a man under 40 who received the YFV17D yellow fever vaccine.

This clonotype was seen a handful of times. The genes are TRBV20-1 and TRBJ2-3, with TRBD2 matching 8 bases. The V segment lost 6 bases and the J segment 0 bases; nucleotides outside the gene matches: 14. The CDR3 contains 17 residues. Per the germline V gene, CDR1 is DFQATT and CDR2 is SNEGSKA (reference sequence). CDR3 amino acids: CSAGSSGYEGSTDTQYF. The DNA for the CDR3 is TGCAGTGCCGGCTCTAGCGGGTACGAAGGGAGCACAGATACGCAGTATTTT.

This clonotype was seen only a few times. CDR3 protein: CASALGGEAFF. The DNA of the CDR3 is TGTGCCAGTGCGTTGGGGGGAGAAGCTTTCTTT. The V and J genes are TRBV19 and TRBJ1-1, with D perhaps TRBD1 (5 bases). The V gene's germline CDR1 is LNHDA and CDR2 SQIVND (reference sequence). The CDR3 covers 11 residues. V was clipped by 8 bases and J by 8 bases, with 12 bases between them. Filled out from reference TRBV19 and TRBJ1-1, the complete variable domain reads DGGITQSPKYLFRKEGQNVTLSCEQNLNHDAMYWYRQDPGQGLRLIYYSQIVNDFQKGDIAEGYSVSREKKESFPLTVTSAQKNPTAFYLCASALGGEAFFGQGTRLTVV.

The V and J genes are TRBV20-1 and TRBJ2-3, with 8 bases aligning to TRBD1. V trimming: 5 bases; J trimming: 1 base; junction bases outside the gene matches: 5. This CDR3 has 14 residues. Per germline, CDR1 DFQATT and CDR2 SNEGSKA (reference sequence). CDR3: CSASTGDGTDTQYF. In nucleotides, the CDR3 is TGCAGTGCTTCGACAGGGGATGGCACAGATACGCAGTATTTT.

Ten or more counts support this clonotype. The V call is TRBV10-3, the J call TRBJ2-5; 10 bases align to TRBD2. This CDR3 has 13 amino acids. Germline assignment: CDR1 ENHRY and CDR2 SYGVKD. V gave up 6 bases and J gave up 3 bases; unmatched junction bases: 1. CDR3 nucleotides: TGTGCCATCAGAGCGGGAGGGAAAGAGACCCAGTACTTC. It yields the protein CAIRAGGKETQYF.

The rearrangement joins TRBV4-2 to TRBJ2-7, with D possibly TRBD2 on 5 matching bases. CDR1 is LGHNA, CDR2 YNFKEQ, per germline. The length of the CDR3 is 14 residues. Trimming cost V 4 bases and J 4 bases, with 14 bases left between them. The CDR3 loop reads CASSPERSHYEQYF. CDR3 sequence (DNA): TGTGCCAGCAGCCCCGAGCGGTCGCATTACGAGCAGTACTTC.

This clonotype was counted between two and nine times. This sequence joins TRBV7-8 and TRBJ2-5, with a tentative D call TRBD2 (6 bases). The germline CDR1 and CDR2 sequences are SGHVS and FQNEAQ. V was pared by 3 bases and J by 5 bases, with 25 bases between. This CDR3 is 18 amino acids long. The CDR3 DNA follows: TGTGCCAGCAGCTTCGGCTCCCACGGAGGGGTGGGTAGGGAGACCCAGTACTTC. It translates to CASSFGSHGGVGRETQYF.

The chain joins TRBV6-2 or TRBV6-3 to TRBJ2-7, with a possible D match to TRBD2 (5 bases). CDR1 is MNHEY, CDR2 SVGEGT, per germline. This CDR3 spans 14 amino acids. V lost 4 bases, J lost 0 bases, and 10 bases lay in between. The chain's CDR3 is CASSSDSASYEQYF. The CDR3 DNA reads as TGTGCCAGCAGTTCCGATAGCGCCTCCTACGAGCAGTACTTC.

This clonotype has a handful of counts. V gene TRBV7-3 combines with J gene TRBJ1-5; 8 bases agree with TRBD1. This CDR3 is built from 13 residues. V trimming: 8 bases; J trimming: 7 bases; junction bases outside the gene matches: 7. Per the germline V gene, CDR1 is SGHTA and CDR2 is FQGTGA. The DNA of the CDR3 is TGTGCCAGCGGGCAGGGGGCCGGACAGCCCCAGCATTTT. It yields the protein CASGQGAGQPQHF. The full variable domain, its missing parts supplied by reference TRBV7-3 and TRBJ1-5, is GAGVSQTPSNKVTEKGKYVELRCDPISGHTALYWYRQSLGQGPEFLIYFQGTGAADDSGLPNDRFFAVRPEGSVSTLKIQRTERGDSAVYLCASGQGAGQPQHFGDGTRLSIL.

The rearrangement uses TRBV7-8 and TRBJ2-5; D unresolved. Germline lookup yields CDR1 SGHVS and CDR2 FQNEAQ. This CDR3 spans 13 amino acids. Trimming left V 0 bases short and J 4 bases short, with 6 bases between. CDR3 sequence: CASSLAYGETQYF. CDR3 coding DNA: TGTGCCAGCAGCTTAGCATACGGAGAGACCCAGTACTTC.

In this sample, this clonotype turned up many times. The chain recombines TRBV7-6 with TRBJ2-2; D possibly corresponds to TRBD1 (6 bases). V was trimmed by 1 base and J by 4 bases, leaving 10 bases between them. The CDR3 is 15 residues long. The germline V gene has CDR1 SGHVS and CDR2 FNYEAQ. The CDR3 DNA reads TGTGCCAGCAGCTTAGGCACAGGGAGCACCGGGGAGCTGTTTTTT. Amino acids: CASSLGTGSTGELFF.

The genes are TRBV2 and TRBJ2-7, with D hard to call. Trimming shortened V by 6 bases and J by 7 bases, and 10 bases separated the two germline ends. Germline CDR1 reads SNHLY; CDR2 reads FYNNEI. This CDR3 comprises 11 residues. The CDR3 region is CASSMAREQYF. Here the CDR3 DNA reads TGTGCCAGCAGCATGGCAAGGGAGCAGTACTTC.

This clonotype turned up a few times. The chain combines TRBV19 with TRBJ2-5; the D is unclear. Germline loops: CDR1 LNHDA, CDR2 SQIVND (reference sequence). The germline V and J ends were trimmed by 6 bases and 5 bases, with 7 bases remaining between them. This CDR3 comprises 11 residues. The CDR3 region is CASRSVETQYF. Here the CDR3 DNA reads TGTGCCAGTAGATCAGTGGAGACCCAGTACTTC. The entire variable domain, with the rest obtained from reference TRBV19 and TRBJ2-5, is as follows: DGGITQSPKYLFRKEGQNVTLSCEQNLNHDAMYWYRQDPGQGLRLIYYSQIVNDFQKGDIAEGYSVSREKKESFPLTVTSAQKNPTAFYLCASRSVETQYFGPGTRLLVL.

The V call is TRBV20-1, the J call TRBJ2-3; 9 nucleotides line up with TRBD2. This CDR3 is built from 15 residues. Germline CDR1 reads DFQATT; CDR2 reads SNEGSKA (reference sequence). The junction had 12 bases not matched to a gene; V was cut back by 6 bases and J by 5 bases. The CDR3: CSASSLAGLVDTQYF. CDR3 sequence (DNA): TGCAGTGCAAGTAGTCTAGCGGGGTTGGTAGATACGCAGTATTTT.

This clonotype was counted a few times. For the CDR3, the DNA is TGTGCCAGCAGCTTGGTCGGGAGCATCTCCTACGAGCAGTACTTC. Translating it yields CASSLVGSISYEQYF. The rearrangement joins TRBV5-6 to TRBJ2-7, with D possibly matching TRBD2 (6 bases). Trimming stripped 0 bases from V and 0 bases from J, with 10 bases between. Germline V CDR1 and CDR2: SGHDT, YYEEEE. The CDR3 has 15 amino acids.

The sample holds a few counts of this clonotype. This chain links TRBV6-1 with TRBJ2-1; 14 bases are shared with TRBD2. Germline assignment: CDR1 MNHNS and CDR2 SASEGT. V dropped 6 bases and J dropped 2; count of bases not matched to a gene: 6. CDR3 length: 17 amino acids. CDR3 DNA: TGTGCCAGCAGACCTGGGACTAGCGGGAGCCCCTACAATGAGCAGTTCTTC. This translates into CASRPGTSGSPYNEQFF.

Only a few counts were recorded for this clonotype. The chain is built from TRBV25-1 and TRBJ1-6; no clear D. Germline CDR1 is MGHDK and CDR2 is SYGVNS. V lost 7 bases to trimming and J lost 5 bases, with 12 bases between them. This CDR3 region has 14 residues. The DNA of the CDR3 is TGTGCCAGCACCGGGTTGGGGAATAATTCACCCCTCCACTTT. This codes for CASTGLGNNSPLHF.

This clonotype has more than one count but fewer than ten. The chain is built from TRBV6-5 and TRBJ1-2; D unresolved. The germline V gene encodes CDR1 MNHEY and CDR2 SVGAGI. V dropped 7 bases and J dropped 7 bases, with 13 bases sitting between them. The CDR3 is 12 amino acids. The CDR3 is CASTATRGGYTF. The CDR3 coding sequence is TGTGCCAGCACCGCCACGCGGGGTGGCTACACCTTC.

On this clonotype: The junction departs from germline at one end; a sequencing error may be responsible. The chain's CDR3 is CARSFRVDNEQFF. The CDR3, as DNA: TGTGCCAGAAGCTTCCGGGTGGACAATGAGCAGTTCTTC. This sequence joins TRBV7-2 and TRBJ2-1, with D unclear. The CDR3 totals 13 residues. Germline CDR1 SGHTA, CDR2 FQGNSA. Full variable domain (missing parts from reference TRBV7-2 and TRBJ2-1): GAGVSQSPSNKVTEKGKDVELRCDPISGHTALYWYRQSLGQGLEFLIYFQGNSAPDKSGLPSDRFSAERTGGSVSTLTIQRTQQEDSAVYLCARSFRVDNEQFFGPGTRLTVL.

This clonotype was counted between two and nine times. The genes are TRBV7-2 and TRBJ2-1; D tentatively fits TRBD1 or TRBD2 (6 bases each). Germline loops: CDR1 SGHTA, CDR2 FQGNSA. V was trimmed by 2 bases and J by 3 bases, leaving 17 bases between them. The CDR3 sequence is 17 residues long. CDR3 in amino acids: CASSLQEGGVSYNEQFF. CDR3 DNA sequence: TGTGCCAGCAGCTTACAGGAGGGGGGAGTCAGCTACAATGAGCAGTTCTTC.

This clonotype was found many times. V usage is TRBV5-1 and J usage is TRBJ2-1; D remains ambiguous. This CDR3 spans 12 amino acids. Germline CDR1 reads SGHRS; CDR2 reads YFSETQ. Trimming removed 4 bases at V and 4 bases at J, with 6 bases between. This chain's CDR3 is CASSLSYNEQFF. CDR3 coding DNA: TGCGCCAGCAGCCTCTCGTACAATGAGCAGTTCTTC.

The rearrangement links TRBV20-1 to TRBJ2-7; D remains ambiguous. The CDR3 length is 15 residues. The germline V and J ends were trimmed by 0 bases and 2 bases, with 14 bases remaining between them. Germline CDR1 DFQATT, CDR2 SNEGSKA (reference sequence). The CDR3 nucleotides read TGCAGTGCTAGAGATGGGTGGGTTCCTACCTACGAGCAGTACTTC. Protein product: CSARDGWVPTYEQYF.

The V gene is TRBV2, the J gene TRBJ1-5; D perhaps matches TRBD1 (6 bases). Between the trimmed V and J ends, which lost 5 bases and 0 bases, there was a span of 17 bases. The CDR3 length is 17 residues. Germline lookup yields CDR1 SNHLY and CDR2 FYNNEI. CDR3 in amino acids: CASSLQGSQISNQPQHF. The CDR3 region has the DNA TGTGCCAGCAGTTTACAGGGCTCTCAAATTAGCAATCAGCCCCAGCATTTT.

This clonotype was detected only a few times. J is TRBJ1-6 and V is TRBV6-5; the D gene is possibly TRBD1 (5 bases). Germline CDR1 and CDR2: MNHEY and SVGAGI. This CDR3 contains 16 residues. Trimming removed 2 bases at V and 8 bases at J, with 16 bases between. The CDR3 DNA is TGTGCCAGCAGTTACGAGTTGCAGGAAGGGGATTCACCCCTCCACTTT. It encodes CASSYELQEGDSPLHF.

A few counts support this clonotype. The CDR3 bases are TGTGCCAGCAGCTCCCAGGTGGGGTCCACAGATACGCAGTATTTT. This encodes CASSSQVGSTDTQYF. V is TRBV3-1 and J is TRBJ2-3; D is unclear. Germline loops: CDR1 LGHDT, CDR2 YNNKEL (reference sequence). This CDR3 has 15 amino acids. V was cut by 5 bases and J by 2 bases, with 14 bases left in between.

This chain links TRBV3-1 with TRBJ2-1, with 7 bases lining up with TRBD2. J lost 7 bases, V lost 11 bases, and 23 bases had no gene match. The germline V gene has CDR1 LGHDT and CDR2 YNNKEL (reference sequence). The CDR3 has 17 residues. The DNA for the CDR3 is TGTGCCTGCTCAACCCTCATGGCGGGGGAACCTTCTAATGAGCAGTTCTTC. Protein sequence: CACSTLMAGEPSNEQFF.